Each of the 2 T cell receptor beta chains below was sequenced from the same sample in a study of blood T cell repertoires in COVID-19. Sequenced by immunoSEQ multiplex PCR; TCRdb stores in-frame clones only, minus some. This sample carries about 380,000 clones, 70% to 85% of them seen once, and the ten largest clones take 1.1%. The sequenced sample was peripheral blood. These receptors were obtained from a human donor with acute or convalescent COVID-19. The donor label of this sample is uncertain.

The chain has TRBV7-9 and TRBJ1-1; D not resolved. Deletions cut 6 bases from V and 7 bases from J, with 9 bases between. Germline V gene sequence: CDR1 SEHNR, CDR2 FQNEAQ (reference sequence). The CDR3 length is 11 residues. The CDR3 is CASSHELEAFF. For the CDR3, the DNA is TGTGCCAGCAGTCACGAACTTGAAGCTTTCTTT.

The chain joins TRBV15 to TRBJ1-1, with TRBD1 as a possible D gene (6 bases). Germline-derived CDR1 and CDR2 are LNHNV and YYDKDF (reference sequence). The CDR3 spans 17 residues. V was clipped by 0 bases and J by 2 bases, with 16 bases between them. CDR3 residues: CATSRDLVGQPNTEAFF. CDR3 in DNA: TGTGCCACCAGCAGAGATCTAGTTGGACAGCCTAACACTGAAGCTTTCTTT.